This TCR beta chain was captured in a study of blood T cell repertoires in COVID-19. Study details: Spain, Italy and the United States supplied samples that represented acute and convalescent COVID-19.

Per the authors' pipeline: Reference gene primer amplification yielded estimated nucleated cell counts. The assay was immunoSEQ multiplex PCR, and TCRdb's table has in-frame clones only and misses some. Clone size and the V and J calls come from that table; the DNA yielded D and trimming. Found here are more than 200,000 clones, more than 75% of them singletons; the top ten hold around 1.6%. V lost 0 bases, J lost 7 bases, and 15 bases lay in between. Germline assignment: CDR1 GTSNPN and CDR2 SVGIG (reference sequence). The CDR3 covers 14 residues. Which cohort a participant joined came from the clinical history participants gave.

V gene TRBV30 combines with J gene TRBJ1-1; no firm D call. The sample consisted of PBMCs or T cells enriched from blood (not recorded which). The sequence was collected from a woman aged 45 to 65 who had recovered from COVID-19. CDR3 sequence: CAWSVRGALDEAFF. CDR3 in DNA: TGTGCCTGGAGTGTACGAGGCGCTCTTGATGAAGCTTTCTTT.